These 12 T cell receptor beta chains originate from one sample sequenced in a study of blood T cell repertoires in COVID-19. TCRdb keeps only in-frame clones here, not all; method: immunoSEQ multiplex PCR. This sample has about 170,000 clones, with approximately 80% found just once. Material: peripheral blood. The receptors were sampled from a woman of 80 years or more with acute or convalescent COVID-19.

This clone has a handful of counts. V is TRBV18 and J is TRBJ1-2, with D unclear. Germline V gene lookup returns CDR1 KGHSH and CDR2 LQKENI. Trimming left V 2 bases short and J 2 bases short, with 18 bases between. CDR3 length: 17 amino acids. The CDR3 nucleotides are TGTGCCAGCTCACCAATTAGCATCCCCTCCTTCAACTATGGCTACACCTTC. Translating it yields CASSPISIPSFNYGYTF.

This clone was seen a single time. CDR3 loop: CASSKTGGETQYF. The DNA of the CDR3 is TGTGCCAGTAGTAAAACAGGGGGCGAGACCCAGTACTTC. The chain recombines TRBV19 with TRBJ2-5, with TRBD1 identical over 9 bases. This CDR3 region has 13 residues. Germline-derived CDR1 and CDR2 are LNHDA and SQIVND (reference sequence). V lost 4 bases to trimming and J lost 5 bases; unmatched junction nucleotides: 2.

The chain is built from TRBV19 and TRBJ2-5, with 9 nucleotides matching TRBD1. V shed 5 bases, J shed 4 bases, and the junction held 5 bases outside the gene matches. CDR3 length: 14 residues. Per germline, CDR1 LNHDA and CDR2 SQIVND (reference sequence). DNA of the CDR3: TGTGCCAGTAGTTCCCGGGACAGGGCAGAGACCCAGTACTTC. Encoded protein: CASSSRDRAETQYF.

J is TRBJ2-2 and V is TRBV6-5, with 9 bases aligning to TRBD2. The germline V gene has CDR1 MNHEY and CDR2 SVGAGI. This CDR3 spans 15 amino acids. Losses at the gene ends were 9 bases for V and 5 bases for J; bases not matched to a gene: 10. This CDR3 is CASTRGGSRTGELFF. In DNA form, the CDR3 reads TGTGCCAGTACGCGGGGGGGCTCGCGGACCGGGGAGCTGTTTTTT.

The chain combines TRBV2 with TRBJ2-1; TRBD2 matches 8 bases. Trimming at V came to 8 bases and at J to 8 bases, leaving 14 bases not matched to a gene. Per germline, CDR1 SNHLY and CDR2 FYNNEI. The CDR3 covers 15 residues. CDR3 sequence reads: CASSQGTSGGYEQFF. In nucleotides, the CDR3 is TGTGCCAGCTCCCAGGGAACTAGCGGTGGCTATGAGCAGTTCTTC.

A note on this clone: The sample has other DNA sequences that encode this CDR3 too. The chain joins TRBV5-4 to TRBJ1-4; 10 positions match TRBD1. This CDR3 comprises 15 residues. J was trimmed by 7 bases and V by 1 base; bases with no gene match: 4. Germline CDR1 reads SGHNT; CDR2 reads YYREEE (reference sequence). The CDR3 is CASSLPGTGAEKLFF. DNA of the CDR3: TGTGCCAGCAGCTTGCCTGGGACAGGGGCTGAAAAACTGTTTTTT.

The chain employs TRBV6-5 and TRBJ1-2; TRBD1 might be the D (6 bases). Germline V gene lookup returns CDR1 MNHEY and CDR2 SVGAGI. CDR3 length: 14 residues. Trimming took off 7 bases at V and 7 bases at J, with 19 bases between the two ends. CDR3 nucleotides: TGTGCCAGCAAGATCGTGGGACAAATTCGTGGCTACACCTTC. It translates to CASKIVGQIRGYTF.

This chain uses TRBV5-1 with TRBJ2-1; D possibly corresponds to TRBD1 (5 bases). There are 18 residues in the CDR3. Looked up from germline, CDR1 is SGHRS and CDR2 is YFSETQ. V was shortened by 0 bases and J by 1 base, with 17 bases between the two germline ends. CDR3 loop: CASSLVQGLRSSYNEQFF. CDR3 bases: TGCGCCAGCAGCTTGGTCCAGGGCCTGAGGAGTTCCTACAATGAGCAGTTCTTC. The full variable domain, with the rest looked up from reference TRBV5-1 and TRBJ2-1, is KAGVTQTPRYLIKTRGQQVTLSCSPISGHRSVSWYQQTPGQGLQFLFEYFSETQRNKGNFPGRFSGRQFSNSRSEMNVSTLELGDSALYLCASSLVQGLRSSYNEQFFGPGTRLTVL.

The chain couples TRBV7-2 to TRBJ1-2; D ambiguous. V lost 0 bases and J lost 5, with 7 bases in between. The CDR3 length is 13 residues. Germline V gene lookup returns CDR1 SGHTA and CDR2 FQGNSA. The CDR3, as DNA: TGTGCCAGCAGCTTAGCTTACGGGTATGGCTACACCTTC. Translated, it gives CASSLAYGYGYTF.

For the CDR3, the DNA is TGTGCCAGCAGCCCCACAGGATATTTAGATGAGCAGTTCTTC. Translation gives CASSPTGYLDEQFF. The V gene is TRBV9, the J gene TRBJ2-1, with a weak D call TRBD1 (5 bases). Trimming shortened V by 4 bases and J by 8 bases, and 16 bases separated the two germline ends. The CDR3 loop spans 14 amino acids. CDR1 is SGDLS and CDR2 is YYNGEE in the germline V gene. The complete variable domain, with remaining parts taken from reference TRBV9 and TRBJ2-1, reads DSGVTQTPKHLITATGQRVTLRCSPRSGDLSVYWYQQSLDQGLQFLIQYYNGEERAKGNILERFSAQQFPDLHSELNLSSLELGDSALYFCASSPTGYLDEQFFGPGTRLTVL.

This clone appeared a single time. The chain has TRBV7-7 and TRBJ1-1, with a tentative D call TRBD1 (6 bases). CDR1 and CDR2 from the germline V gene are SSHAT and FNYEAQ (reference sequence). The length of the CDR3 is 15 residues. Deletions cut 5 bases from V and 0 bases from J, with 13 bases between. In DNA form, the CDR3 reads TGTGCCAGCAGCCTTTGGACAGACTTGAACACTGAAGCTTTCTTT. Protein sequence: CASSLWTDLNTEAFF.

This clone is labeled as medium-sized (0.01 to 0.1%). The chain couples TRBV20-1 to TRBJ2-3; tentative D call: TRBD2 (5 bases). From germline, CDR1 is DFQATT and CDR2 SNEGSKA (reference sequence). Trimming pared 3 bases from V and 2 bases from J, leaving 15 bases between. This CDR3 has 15 residues. The CDR3 is CSASSSGSPTDTQYF. In DNA form, the CDR3 reads TGCAGTGCTAGTTCGAGCGGCAGCCCCACAGATACGCAGTATTTT.